One sample yielded the 18 T cell receptor beta chains listed below, sequenced in a study of Ad26.COV2.S vaccination and SARS-CoV-2 variants. Generated by immunoSEQ multiplex PCR, the TCRdb table keeps only in-frame clones and is missing some. The sample includes about 350,000 clones, more than 75% of them seen just once. The treatment denotes: approximately 18 received Ad26.COV2.S at low or high dose, single or two shots; 5 received placebo; per-sample allocation not given. Sampling occurred on day 63 after the first vaccine or placebo injection. Sequenced material: peripheral blood, taken in a trial of Ad26.COV2.S vaccine versus placebo. These receptors originate from a person aged 18 to 65 who received the Ad26.COV2.S COVID-19 vaccine or a placebo.

This clone was seen only once. The CDR3 sequence is CASGTGAGHEQYF. In DNA form, the CDR3 reads TGTGCCAGCGGTACAGGGGCGGGTCACGAGCAGTACTTC. V gene TRBV12-3 or TRBV12-4 combines with J gene TRBJ2-7, with 7 bases fitting TRBD1. V gave up 8 bases and J gave up 5 bases; unmatched junction bases: 9. The CDR3 has 13 residues.

This clone was counted a single time. The chain has TRBV5-1 and TRBJ2-7, with D possibly being TRBD2 (7 bases). Germline CDR1 is SGHRS and CDR2 is YFSETQ. V gave up 1 base and J gave up 4 bases, with 15 bases separating them. The CDR3 is made up of 15 amino acids. This CDR3 is CASSLRGAGLYEQYF. The CDR3 nucleotides read TGCGCCAGCAGCTTGCGGGGGGCGGGACTATACGAGCAGTACTTC.

This chain connects TRBV7-9 to TRBJ1-3, with TRBD1 matching 10 bases. The CDR3 contains 15 residues. The germline V gene has CDR1 SEHNR and CDR2 FQNEAQ (reference sequence). J was trimmed by 8 bases and V by 0 bases; bases with no gene match: 4. The CDR3 reads CASSLAGQGVDTIYF. CDR3 DNA sequence: TGTGCCAGCAGCTTAGCTGGACAGGGGGTGGACACCATATATTTT.

The V call is TRBV2, the J call TRBJ2-2, with D possibly matching TRBD2 (6 bases). CDR1 and CDR2 from the germline V gene are SNHLY and FYNNEI. Trimming left V 2 bases short and J 5 bases short, with 9 bases between. The CDR3 runs to 14 residues. The CDR3: CASSESGRTGELFF. CDR3 DNA: TGTGCCAGCAGTGAATCAGGGAGGACCGGGGAGCTGTTTTTT.

This clone was recorded once. V gene TRBV9 combines with J gene TRBJ1-1; D is undetermined. The germline V and J ends were trimmed by 0 bases and 0 bases, with 9 bases remaining between them. This CDR3 has 15 amino acids. The germline CDR1 and CDR2 sequences are SGDLS and YYNGEE. Here the CDR3 reads CASSVVGDVNTEAFF. The CDR3 DNA sequence: TGTGCCAGCAGCGTAGTCGGGGATGTGAACACTGAAGCTTTCTTT.

The rearrangement joins TRBV7-2 to TRBJ2-3, with D uncertain. Germline CDR1 is SGHTA and CDR2 is FQGNSA. The V end was cut by 3 bases, the J end by 2 bases, with 15 bases between. This CDR3 comprises 16 residues. CDR3 DNA sequence: TGTGCCAGCAGCTTGAGTACCGCCCTCCTCACAGATACGCAGTATTTT. It codes for CASSLSTALLTDTQYF.

The chain combines TRBV6-2 or TRBV6-3 with TRBJ2-3; 8 bases agree with TRBD1. Germline-derived CDR1 and CDR2 are MNHEY and SVGEGT. J gave up 4 bases and V 1 base, and 13 bases lay outside the gene matches. This CDR3 has 18 residues. The CDR3 region has the DNA TGTGCCAGCAGTTACTTTAGTTTTGGACAGGGAAGTGCAGATACGCAGTATTTT. Its translation: CASSYFSFGQGSADTQYF.

This rearrangement joins TRBV18 to TRBJ2-7, with 8 bases aligning to TRBD1. CDR3 length: 14 amino acids. CDR1 and CDR2 (germline): KGHSH, LQKENI. The junction had 5 bases not matched to a gene; V was cut back by 5 bases and J by 2 bases. CDR3 sequence (DNA): TGTGCCAGCTCAAACCGGGACAGGCCCTACGAGCAGTACTTC. Its protein is CASSNRDRPYEQYF.

The chain couples TRBV6-2 or TRBV6-3 to TRBJ2-7, with 11 bases matching TRBD2. The ends lost 6 bases at V and 3 bases at J; junction bases unmatched: 7. There are 15 residues in the CDR3. Germline V lookup: CDR1 MNHEY, CDR2 SVGEGT. As DNA, the CDR3 is TGTGCCAGCAGCACCCCAGGACTAGCGGGCTACGAGCAGTACTTC. Protein product: CASSTPGLAGYEQYF.

The chain joins TRBV21-1 to TRBJ1-4; no check of the table's D call, TRBD1, against the DNA was made. TRBV21-1 is a listed pseudogene. The CDR3 has 19 amino acids. The CDR3 here is CASSNRQAEVYLFNEKLFF. The CDR3 DNA is TGTGCCAGCAGCAACCGACAGGCAGAAGTATATTTATTTAATGAAAAACTGTTTTTT.

The chain employs TRBV9 and TRBJ1-1; a weak D match, TRBD1 (5 bases). V lost 7 bases and J lost 4, with 17 bases in between. The germline gives CDR1 SGDLS, CDR2 YYNGEE. The CDR3 extends over 14 amino acids. The CDR3 DNA follows: TGTGCCAGCTCCCCCGCGGGGGGTTTCACTGAAGCTTTCTTT. Its protein is CASSPAGGFTEAFF.

The V gene is TRBV29-1, the J gene TRBJ2-7; D is unresolved. V shed 6 bases and J shed 9 bases, with 15 bases lying between them. This CDR3 comprises 11 residues. Germline V CDR1 and CDR2: SQVTM, ANQGSEA. CDR3 sequence: CSVLLYEVQYF. The CDR3 DNA reads TGCAGCGTACTACTCTACGAAGTGCAGTACTTC.

The chain joins TRBV6-2 or TRBV6-3 to TRBJ2-1; perhaps TRBD2 as D (5 bases). Germline CDR1 MNHEY, CDR2 SVGEGT. There are 12 residues in the CDR3. V lost 0 bases and J 12 bases, leaving 9 bases between the germline ends. CDR3 DNA sequence: TGTGCCAGCAGTTACTCGACCCGGGGGCAGTTCTTC. This sequence encodes CASSYSTRGQFF.

A word on this clone: This CDR3 is also generated by other DNA sequences in the sample. The rearrangement uses TRBV7-3 and TRBJ2-2; TRBD2 agrees at 7 bases. This CDR3 is 14 amino acids long. V was clipped by 1 base and J by 5 bases; unmatched bases: 1. The V gene's germline CDR1 is SGHTA and CDR2 FQGTGA. Written as DNA, the CDR3 is TGTGCCAGCAGCTTAAGCGGGGGTACCGGGGAGCTGTTTTTT. Protein: CASSLSGGTGELFF.

This clone appeared a few times. The chain carries TRBV2 and TRBJ1-5; the D is unclear. Deletions cut 5 bases from V and 0 bases from J, with 11 bases between. The CDR3 is made up of 15 amino acids. Germline V lookup: CDR1 SNHLY, CDR2 FYNNEI. The CDR3 DNA reads as TGTGCCAGCAGTTATTCGACGGATAGCAATCAGCCCCAGCATTTT. Its protein is CASSYSTDSNQPQHF.

V gene TRBV7-2 combines with J gene TRBJ2-7, with TRBD1 as a possible D gene (6 bases). V was shortened by 5 bases and J by 2 bases, with 25 bases between the two germline ends. The CDR3 contains 18 residues. Per the germline V gene, CDR1 is SGHTA and CDR2 is FQGNSA. The CDR3 DNA is TGTGCCAGCAGCCTTAGACAGTCCGGGACATCGCAACCCTACGAGCAGTACTTC. Amino acids: CASSLRQSGTSQPYEQYF.

The chain carries TRBV7-9 and TRBJ1-3; unclear D gene. Germline lookup yields CDR1 SEHNR and CDR2 FQNEAQ (reference sequence). The length of the CDR3 is 14 residues. Deletions cut 5 bases from V and 0 bases from J, with 8 bases between. As DNA, the CDR3 is TGTGCCAGCAGCAACGAGGGCTCTGGAAACACCATATATTTT. This encodes CASSNEGSGNTIYF.

V and J are TRBV30 and TRBJ1-4; 8 bases align to TRBD1. The CDR3 contains 14 residues. Trimming removed 3 bases from V and 4 bases from J; junction bases left unmatched: 4. CDR1 is GTSNPN and CDR2 is SVGIG in the germline V gene (reference sequence). The CDR3 region is CAWSTTGVNEKLFF. The CDR3 coding sequence is TGTGCCTGGAGCACGACAGGGGTTAATGAAAAACTGTTTTTT.